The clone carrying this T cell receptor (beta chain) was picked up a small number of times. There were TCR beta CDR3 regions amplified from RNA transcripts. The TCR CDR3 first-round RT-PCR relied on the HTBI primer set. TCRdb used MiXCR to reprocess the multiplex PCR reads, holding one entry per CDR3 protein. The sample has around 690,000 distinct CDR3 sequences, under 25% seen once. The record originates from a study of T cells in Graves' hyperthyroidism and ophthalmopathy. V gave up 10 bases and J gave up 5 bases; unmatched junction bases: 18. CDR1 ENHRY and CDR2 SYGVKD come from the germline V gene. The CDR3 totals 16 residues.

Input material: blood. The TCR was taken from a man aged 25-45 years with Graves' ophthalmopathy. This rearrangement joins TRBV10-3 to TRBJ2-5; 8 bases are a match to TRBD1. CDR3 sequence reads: CATRPQGGNRGETQYF. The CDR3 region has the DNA TGTGCCACCAGGCCTCAGGGCGGGAACAGGGGGGAGACCCAGTACTTC.